This T cell receptor beta chain was obtained from a study of T cell repertoires in cytomegalovirus infection. Using its own MiXCR run on the reads, TCRdb lists one record per CDR3 protein. Among about 770,000 distinct CDR3 sequences listed, roughly 28% were seen once. Germline V CDR1 and CDR2: SGHNT, YENEEA. Unmatched junction bases numbered 9, after V lost 5 bases and J lost 2 bases. The CDR3 has 15 amino acids. Worth noting for this clonotype: What it binds is not known.

The sample in question was cultured CD8+ T cells from PBMCs, obtained from culture after CMV antigen stimulation. This sequence originates from a human donor in good health (CMV status not recorded). Some clones in this sample may be carry-over from other donors' samples. The chain combines TRBV11-3 with TRBJ2-7, with TRBD1 matching over 7 bases. As DNA, the CDR3 is TGTGCCAGCAGCCGAAGAGGGGACAGAGCCTACGAGCAGTACTTC. Translating it yields CASSRRGDRAYEQYF.